This TCR beta chain originates from a study of T cell responses to AZD1222 COVID-19 vaccine. Study conclusions and caveats: Recipients of AZD1222 seropositive at baseline numbered only 5 or 6. Increased Spike-specific TCR breadth and depth were observed after two AZD1222 doses. Repertoires were collected only later (after the peak T cell response had occurred).

Points on this clone: Antigen: not known.

The assay was immunoSEQ multiplex PCR, and TCRdb's table has in-frame clones only and misses some. This sample has 95,000 to 150,000 clones; about nine tenths occur once, and the top ten carry over 7.5%. This CDR3 region has 15 residues. In germline, CDR1 is SGHTA, CDR2 FQGNSA. V lost 4 bases and J lost 6, with 19 bases in between. This chain joins TRBV7-2 and TRBJ2-7; the D gene is possibly TRBD2 (5 bases). Material: peripheral blood, obtained 28 days after the second AZD1222 dose. The TCR originated in an adult who received the AZD1222 COVID-19 vaccine. The CDR3 reads CASSSTGSTGLEQYF. CDR3 nucleotides: TGTGCCAGCAGCTCCACGGGGTCAACCGGCCTCGAGCAGTACTTC. Filled out from reference TRBV7-2 and TRBJ2-7, the complete variable domain reads GAGVSQSPSNKVTEKGKDVELRCDPISGHTALYWYRQSLGQGLEFLIYFQGNSAPDKSGLPSDRFSAERTGGSVSTLTIQRTQQEDSAVYLCASSSTGSTGLEQYFGPGTRLTVT.